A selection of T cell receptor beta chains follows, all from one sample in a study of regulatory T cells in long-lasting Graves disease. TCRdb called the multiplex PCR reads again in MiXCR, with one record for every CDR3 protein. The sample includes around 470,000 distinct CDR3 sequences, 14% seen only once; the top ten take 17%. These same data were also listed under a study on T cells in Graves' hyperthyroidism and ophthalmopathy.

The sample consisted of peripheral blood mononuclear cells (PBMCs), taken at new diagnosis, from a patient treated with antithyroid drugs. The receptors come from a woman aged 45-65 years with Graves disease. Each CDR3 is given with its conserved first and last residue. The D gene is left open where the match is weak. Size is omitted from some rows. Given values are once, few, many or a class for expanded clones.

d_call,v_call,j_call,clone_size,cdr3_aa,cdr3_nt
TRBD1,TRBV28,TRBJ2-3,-,CASRTLDRETDTQYF,TGTGCCAGCCGAACATTGGACAGGGAAACAGATACGCAGTATTTT
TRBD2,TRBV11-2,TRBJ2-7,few,CASSLGLAQITYEQYF,TGTGCCAGCAGCTTGGGACTAGCCCAAATAACCTACGAGCAGTACTTC
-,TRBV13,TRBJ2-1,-,CASSPTRGNYPFYNEQFF,TGTGCCAGCAGCCCCACCCGGGGAAACTACCCCTTCTACAATGAGCAGTTCTTC
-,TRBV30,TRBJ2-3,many,CAWRVRGTQYF,TGTGCCTGGAGGGTCCGGGGTACGCAGTATTTT
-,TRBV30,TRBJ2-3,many,CAWSVRRADTQYF,TGTGCCTGGAGTGTGCGGCGGGCAGATACGCAGTATTTT
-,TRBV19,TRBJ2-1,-,CASSIGRDPTYNEQFF,TGTGCCAGTAGTATCGGGCGGGACCCCACCTACAATGAGCAGTTCTTC
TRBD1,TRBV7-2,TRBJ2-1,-,CASSRDRVSSEQFF,TGTGCCAGCAGTCGGGACAGGGTGTCGTCTGAGCAGTTCTTC
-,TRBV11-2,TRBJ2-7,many,CASSTSPLNEQYF,TGTGCCAGCAGTACTAGTCCTCTGAACGAGCAGTACTTC
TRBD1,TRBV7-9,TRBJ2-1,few,CASSLANGQGEQFF,TGTGCCAGCAGCTTAGCGAACGGACAGGGTGAGCAGTTCTTC
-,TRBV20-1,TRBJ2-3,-,CSAPGSATDTQYF,TGCAGTGCCCCGGGCTCAGCCACAGATACGCAGTATTTT
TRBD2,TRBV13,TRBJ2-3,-,CACNPSGSLADTQYF,TGTGCCTGCAACCCCAGCGGGAGTCTCGCAGATACGCAGTATTTT
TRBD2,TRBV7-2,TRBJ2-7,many,CASSLGRLAGRDEQYF,TGTGCCAGCAGCTTAGGACGACTAGCGGGAAGGGACGAGCAGTACTTC
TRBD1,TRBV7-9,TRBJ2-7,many,CASSPRGMGQRSSYEQYF,TGTGCCAGCAGCCCCCGTGGTATGGGACAGCGAAGCTCCTACGAGCAGTACTTC
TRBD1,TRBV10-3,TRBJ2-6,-,CAIGRQGTLSSGANVLTF,TGTGCCATCGGCCGACAGGGTACCCTAAGCTCTGGGGCCAACGTCCTGACTTTC
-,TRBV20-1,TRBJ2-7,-,CSARVSAGPGYEQYF,TGCAGTGCTAGAGTTTCCGCGGGGCCCGGCTACGAGCAGTACTTC
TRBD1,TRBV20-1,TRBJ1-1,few,CSARVWDRVSIMNTEAFF,TGCAGTGCTAGAGTTTGGGACAGGGTATCGATAATGAACACTGAAGCTTTCTTT
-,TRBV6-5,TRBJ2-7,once,CASSYSRSSGYYEQYF,TGTGCCAGCAGTTACTCGAGATCCAGCGGATACTACGAGCAGTACTTC
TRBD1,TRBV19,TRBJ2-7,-,CASSSWTGTYEQYF,TGTGCCAGTAGTTCCTGGACAGGTACCTACGAGCAGTACTTC
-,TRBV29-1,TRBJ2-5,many,CSVEDYDSETQYF,TGCAGCGTTGAAGATTACGACAGTGAGACCCAGTACTTC
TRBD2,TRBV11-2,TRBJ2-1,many,CASSPRDFTASGLNEQFF,TGTGCCAGCAGCCCCCGCGATTTCACGGCTAGCGGGCTCAATGAGCAGTTCTTC
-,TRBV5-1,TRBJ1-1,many,CASSRTQGQNTEAFF,TGCGCCAGCAGCCGAACACAGGGCCAGAACACTGAAGCTTTCTTT
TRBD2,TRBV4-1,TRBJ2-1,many,CASSQVRGRASVNEQFF,TGCGCCAGCAGCCAAGTGCGCGGGAGGGCCTCGGTCAATGAGCAGTTCTTC
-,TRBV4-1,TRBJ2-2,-,CASSHDTTTGELFF,TGCGCCAGCAGCCACGACACCACCACCGGGGAGCTGTTTTTT